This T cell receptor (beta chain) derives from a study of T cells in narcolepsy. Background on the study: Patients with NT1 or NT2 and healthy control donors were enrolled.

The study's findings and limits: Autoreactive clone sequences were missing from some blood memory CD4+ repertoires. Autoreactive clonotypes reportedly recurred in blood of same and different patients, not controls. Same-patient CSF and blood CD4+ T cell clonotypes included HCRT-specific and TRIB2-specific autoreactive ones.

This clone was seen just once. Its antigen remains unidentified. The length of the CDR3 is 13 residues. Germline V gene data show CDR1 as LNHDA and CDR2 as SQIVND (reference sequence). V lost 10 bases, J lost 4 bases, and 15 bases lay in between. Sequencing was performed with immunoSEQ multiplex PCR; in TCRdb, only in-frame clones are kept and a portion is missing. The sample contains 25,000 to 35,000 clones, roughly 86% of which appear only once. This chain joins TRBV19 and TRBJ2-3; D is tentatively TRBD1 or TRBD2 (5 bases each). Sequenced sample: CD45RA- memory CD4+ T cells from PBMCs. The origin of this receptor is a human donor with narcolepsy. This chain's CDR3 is CATRDRGADTQYF. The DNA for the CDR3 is TGTGCCACCCGGGACCGCGGCGCAGATACGCAGTATTTT.